This T cell receptor (beta chain) was recovered during a study of metastatic and nonmetastatic thyroid tumors. This clone showed up many times. No treatment of any kind had been given to any patient before thyroid surgery. Using MiXCR, TCRdb re-called clones from the PCR reads. The sample includes over 65,000 clones, around 13% of them seen just once. The V segment lost 2 bases and the J segment 3 bases; nucleotides outside the gene matches: 4. Germline V gene lookup returns CDR1 SGHTS and CDR2 YDEGEE. The CDR3 loop spans 14 amino acids. The J gene is TRBJ1-2, the V gene TRBV5-8; TRBD1 aligns across 7 bases. This clonotype was sampled from a female donor with papillary thyroid cancer or a benign thyroid nodule (not recorded which). Some clones in this sample may be carry-over from other donors' samples. The material sequenced was tumor tissue. DNA for the CDR3: TGTGCCAGCAGCTTAGACAGGGCAGACTATGGCTACACCTTC. Residues: CASSLDRADYGYTF.